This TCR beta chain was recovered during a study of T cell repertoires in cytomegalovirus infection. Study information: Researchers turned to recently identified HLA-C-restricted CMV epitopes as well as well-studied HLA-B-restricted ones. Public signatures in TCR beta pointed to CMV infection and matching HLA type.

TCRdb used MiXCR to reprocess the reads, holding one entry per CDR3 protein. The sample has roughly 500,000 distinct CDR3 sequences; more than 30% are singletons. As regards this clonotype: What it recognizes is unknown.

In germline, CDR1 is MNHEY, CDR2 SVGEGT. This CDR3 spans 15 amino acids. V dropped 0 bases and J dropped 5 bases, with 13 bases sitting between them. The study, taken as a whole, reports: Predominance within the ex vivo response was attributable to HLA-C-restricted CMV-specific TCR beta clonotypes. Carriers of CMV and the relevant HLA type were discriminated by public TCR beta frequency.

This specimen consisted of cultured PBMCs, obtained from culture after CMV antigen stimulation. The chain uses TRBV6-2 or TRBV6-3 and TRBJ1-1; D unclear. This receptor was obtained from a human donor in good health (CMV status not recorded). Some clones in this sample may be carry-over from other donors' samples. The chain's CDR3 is CASSYSLFGWTEAFF. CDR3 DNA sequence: TGTGCCAGCAGTTACTCCCTCTTCGGATGGACTGAAGCTTTCTTT.